This T cell receptor (beta chain) originates from a study of CD8 T cells in Susac syndrome. The germline V gene has CDR1 GTSNPN and CDR2 SVGIG (reference sequence). There are 11 residues in the CDR3. When the RNA was reverse transcribed, random hexamers were used with an input of roughly 0.45 to 1 ug. TCRdb re-called the immunoSEQ multiplex PCR reads through MiXCR, storing one row per CDR3 protein. The table records 200,000 or so distinct CDR3 sequences, about 95% of them present only once. Material for sequencing was CD4+ T cells from PBMCs. V gene TRBV30 combines with J gene TRBJ1-2; D ambiguous. This sequence was found in a human donor with multiple sclerosis. In DNA form, the CDR3 reads TGTGCATCGGACGCGAACTATGGCTACACCTTC. Protein product: CASDANYGYTF. The entire variable domain, with the rest obtained from reference TRBV30 and TRBJ1-2, is as follows: SQTIHQWPATLVQPVGSPLSLECTVEGTSNPNLYWYRQAAGRGLQLLFYSVGIGQISSEVPQNLSASRPQDRQFILSSKKLLLSDSGFYLCASDANYGYTFGSGTRLTVV.